This TCR beta chain appears in the sequencing data of a study of shared clonotypes between healthy human individuals. Terminally differentiated effector memory CD45RA+ cells were excluded from the naive CD8 cells, which were CD45RO-negative and positively selected for CCR7. Here immunoSEQ multiplex PCR was the method, and the copy in TCRdb shows in-frame clones only, minus some. The sample has some 2.1 million clones, approximately 94% seen once. Regarding this clone: The target antigen is unknown.

Looked up from germline, CDR1 is MGHDK and CDR2 is SYGVNS. V lost 0 bases and J 4 bases, leaving 9 bases between the germline ends. This CDR3 spans 14 amino acids. Study-level findings and limits: The diversity represented, both genetic and in exposure history, was limited by few donors. Blood was the sole source, and tissue repertoires probably differ.

The TCR originated in a man younger than 35 in good health. Sequenced sample: naive CD8+ T cells sorted from blood. This chain joins TRBV25-1 and TRBJ1-2; no clear D gene. DNA for the CDR3: TGTGCCAGCAGTGAATATTCTCAGTTCTATGGCTACACCTTC. As protein: CASSEYSQFYGYTF.